The 31 T cell receptor beta chains below come from one sample, sequenced in a study of OX40 agonist ivuxolimab in advanced cancers. The table came from immunoSEQ multiplex PCR; TCRdb's copy has only in-frame clones and leaves some out. The sample comprises roughly 41,000 clones, 70% to 80% of which are singletons, and around 20% rests with the top ten. The input for sequencing was CD4+ or CD8+ T cells sorted from blood, taken in a trial of the OX40 agonist ivuxolimab. The receptors shown here come from an adult with an advanced solid tumor such as melanoma, head and neck, liver or kidney cancer.

In its sample, this clone was seen many times. J is TRBJ2-7 and V is TRBV4-3, with 8 bases that match TRBD2. CDR1 is LGHNA and CDR2 is YSLEER in the germline V gene. The junction had 6 bases not matched to a gene; V was cut back by 6 bases and J by 5 bases. The CDR3 has 13 amino acids. Here the CDR3 reads CASSRGGTDEQYF. The CDR3 nucleotides are TGCGCCAGCAGTCGGGGGGGTACCGACGAGCAGTACTTC.

The genes are TRBV9 and TRBJ2-5; D is uncertain. The germline CDR1 and CDR2 sequences are SGDLS and YYNGEE. The germline V and J ends were trimmed by 2 bases and 5 bases, with 10 bases remaining between them. CDR3 length equals 13 residues. For the CDR3, the DNA is TGTGCCAGCAGCGTTGGGGAAGGCGAGACCCAGTACTTC. This sequence encodes CASSVGEGETQYF.

The J gene is TRBJ1-4, the V gene TRBV6-4; the match to TRBD1 covers 12 bases. Germline CDR1 is MRHNA and CDR2 is SNTAGT. The CDR3 covers 16 residues. Trimming cost V 4 bases and J 4 bases; bases outside gene matches: 4. The CDR3 DNA follows: TGTGCCAGCAGTGGGGGGACAGGGGGCGATAATGAAAAACTGTTTTTT. This codes for CASSGGTGGDNEKLFF.

The genes are TRBV6-6 and TRBJ2-7, with D possibly TRBD2 on 5 matching bases. There are 15 residues in the CDR3. The V end was cut by 4 bases, the J end by 0 bases, with 13 bases between. Germline CDR1 reads MNHNY; CDR2 reads SVGAGI (reference sequence). The CDR3 protein is CASSSQRFTSYEQYF. CDR3 sequence (DNA): TGTGCCAGCAGTTCTCAGCGGTTCACCTCCTACGAGCAGTACTTC.

The gene calls are TRBV6-5 and TRBJ2-7, with 10 positions matching TRBD1. V lost 5 bases and J lost 3; bases outside the gene matches: 4. The germline V gene encodes CDR1 MNHEY and CDR2 SVGAGI. This CDR3 is built from 14 residues. The CDR3 sequence is CASSADRGIYEQYF. In DNA, the CDR3 is TGTGCCAGCAGTGCGGACAGGGGGATCTACGAGCAGTACTTC.

J is TRBJ2-7 and V is TRBV6-1; 9 bases fit TRBD1. V dropped 9 bases and J dropped 2; count of bases not matched to a gene: 11. The CDR3 has 15 residues. Germline V gene sequence: CDR1 MNHNS, CDR2 SASEGT. CDR3 protein: CASITPRQGAYEQYF. The CDR3 DNA follows: TGTGCCAGTATAACCCCAAGACAGGGGGCCTACGAGCAGTACTTC.

The chain carries TRBV9 and TRBJ2-6; weak D call: TRBD1 (5 bases). Per germline, CDR1 SGDLS and CDR2 YYNGEE. The CDR3 runs 16 residues. The V gene lost 1 base and the J gene lost 3 bases, with 11 bases spanning the gap. This CDR3 is CASSVTLRDGANVLTF. In nucleotides, the CDR3 is TGTGCCAGCAGCGTAACGCTCAGGGATGGGGCCAACGTCCTGACTTTC.

The chain employs TRBV5-1 and TRBJ2-1; D could derive from TRBD1 or TRBD2 (5 bases each). This CDR3 has 16 residues. V was shortened by 2 bases and J by 0 bases, with 12 bases between the two germline ends. Germline V gives CDR1 SGHRS, CDR2 YFSETQ. The CDR3 nucleotides read TGCGCCAGCAGCTTCCTTGGGGGTAACTCCTACAATGAGCAGTTCTTC. Translation gives CASSFLGGNSYNEQFF.

This clone was seen a single time. CDR3 in amino acids: CASSVALGNEQFF. The CDR3 region has the DNA TGTGCCAGCAGCGTCGCCTTGGGCAATGAGCAGTTCTTC. The chain uses TRBV2 and TRBJ2-1; D call uncertain. This CDR3 is built from 13 residues. Germline V gives CDR1 SNHLY, CDR2 FYNNEI. Between the trimmed V and J ends, which lost 6 bases and 6 bases, there was a span of 12 bases.

This clone was counted between two and nine times. The chain recombines TRBV14 with TRBJ1-1; D remains unclear. V was trimmed by 1 base and J by 7 bases, leaving 10 bases between them. Germline V gene lookup returns CDR1 SGHDN and CDR2 FVKESK. CDR3 size: 13 residues. CDR3 in amino acids: CASSQGYLFEAFF. In DNA, the CDR3 is TGTGCCAGCAGCCAAGGGTACCTTTTTGAAGCTTTCTTT.

J is TRBJ1-6 and V is TRBV6-5; D not resolved. CDR1 MNHEY and CDR2 SVGAGI come from the germline V gene. Between the trimmed V and J ends, which lost 7 bases and 9 bases, there was a span of 10 bases. The CDR3 is 12 amino acids. CDR3 sequence (DNA): TGTGCCAGCACGGGGTACGGTTCACCCCTCCACTTT. Its translation: CASTGYGSPLHF.

This clone was seen more than once but under ten times. The rearrangement uses TRBV7-7 and TRBJ2-2; TRBD2 matches at 9 bases. The CDR3 has 14 amino acids. Per germline, CDR1 SSHAT and CDR2 FNYEAQ (reference sequence). J was trimmed by 7 bases and V by 1 base; bases with no gene match: 1. The CDR3 is CASSLEAGGGELFF. The CDR3, as DNA: TGTGCCAGCAGCTTAGAAGCGGGAGGCGGGGAGCTGTTTTTT.

The chain recombines TRBV7-3 with TRBJ2-1; possible D gene TRBD2, 6 bases. Germline CDR1 is SGHTA and CDR2 is FQGTGA. This CDR3 contains 13 residues. V was clipped by 4 bases and J by 6 bases, with 10 bases between them. This chain's CDR3 is CASSYAGGNEQFF. The CDR3 region has the DNA TGTGCCAGCAGCTACGCCGGGGGCAATGAGCAGTTCTTC.

This clone has only one observation. The rearrangement joins TRBV28 to TRBJ1-4, with a possible D match to TRBD1 (6 bases). CDR1 MDHEN and CDR2 SYDVKM come from the germline V gene. The CDR3 loop spans 14 amino acids. Trimming took 6 bases from V and 8 from J, leaving 16 bases between them. CDR3 bases: TGTGCCAGCAGCTCCGGGACACCTAGCGAAAAACTGTTTTTT. Translation: CASSSGTPSEKLFF. The whole variable domain, filled in from reference TRBV28 and TRBJ1-4, reads DVKVTQSSRYLVKRTGEKVFLECVQDMDHENMFWYRQDPGLGLRLIYFSYDVKMKEKGDIPEGYSVSREKKERFSLILESASTNQTSMYLCASSSGTPSEKLFFGSGTQLSVL.

CDR3 amino acids: CASSPPSGSSYEQYF. As DNA, the CDR3 is TGTGCCAGCTCACCACCGTCCGGAAGCTCCTACGAGCAGTACTTC. The V and J genes are TRBV18 and TRBJ2-7; D is ambiguous. The CDR3 is 15 amino acids. In germline, CDR1 is KGHSH, CDR2 LQKENI. The ends were cut back, 0 bases at V and 0 bases at J, with 9 bases in the middle.

V gene TRBV28 combines with J gene TRBJ1-5, with D perhaps matching TRBD1 (5 bases). This CDR3 has 13 amino acids. Germline-derived CDR1 and CDR2 are MDHEN and SYDVKM. The germline V and J ends were trimmed by 7 bases and 9 bases, with 16 bases remaining between them. CDR3 protein: CASTGRGARPQHF. The CDR3 nucleotides read TGTGCCAGCACCGGGCGAGGGGCTCGGCCCCAGCATTTT.

CDR3 DNA: TGTGCTAGTGGTTTGACAGGGGCGATCTATGGCTACACCTTC. Its protein is CASGLTGAIYGYTF. This sequence joins TRBV12-5 and TRBJ1-2, with 7 nucleotides matching TRBD1. J was trimmed by 4 bases and V by 2 bases; bases with no gene match: 4. The CDR3 spans 14 residues. Germline V lookup: CDR1 LGHNT, CDR2 FRNRAP.

The chain recombines TRBV18 with TRBJ1-4; TRBD1 aligns across 7 bases. Looked up from germline, CDR1 is KGHSH and CDR2 is LQKENI. V lost 2 bases to trimming and J lost 4 bases; unmatched junction nucleotides: 7. The CDR3 runs 16 residues. The chain's CDR3 is CASSPFPGGVNEKLFF. CDR3 in DNA: TGTGCCAGCTCACCATTTCCAGGGGGTGTTAATGAAAAACTGTTTTTT.

V is TRBV14 and J is TRBJ1-3; D is unclear. Germline V gene data show CDR1 as SGHDN and CDR2 as FVKESK. V lost 1 base to trimming and J lost 5 bases, with 9 bases between them. CDR3 length: 14 amino acids. Here the CDR3 reads CASSQVTPRNTIYF. DNA for the CDR3: TGTGCCAGCAGCCAAGTGACACCGAGAAACACCATATATTTT. The variable domain in full, with the rest retrieved from reference TRBV14 and TRBJ1-3, is EAGVTQFPSHSVIEKGQTVTLRCDPISGHDNLYWYRRVMGKEIKFLLHFVKESKQDESGMPNNRFLAERTGGTYSTLKVQPAELEDSGVYFCASSQVTPRNTIYFGEGSWLTVV.

The chain couples TRBV28 to TRBJ1-1; possible D gene TRBD1, 5 bases. The V and J ends lost 3 bases and 5 bases respectively, with 10 bases between them. CDR1 is MDHEN, CDR2 SYDVKM, per germline. The CDR3 is 13 amino acids. The chain's CDR3 is CASSLGTVTEAFF. DNA for the CDR3: TGTGCCAGCAGTTTGGGGACTGTTACTGAAGCTTTCTTT. Full variable domain (remainder filled in from reference TRBV28 and TRBJ1-1): DVKVTQSSRYLVKRTGEKVFLECVQDMDHENMFWYRQDPGLGLRLIYFSYDVKMKEKGDIPEGYSVSREKKERFSLILESASTNQTSMYLCASSLGTVTEAFFGQGTRLTVV.

The rearrangement joins TRBV7-2 to TRBJ2-2; no definite D call. The V end was cut by 5 bases, the J end by 6 bases, with 10 bases between. This CDR3 is 13 amino acids long. Germline CDR1 reads SGHTA; CDR2 reads FQGNSA. CDR3 loop: CASSPSAPGELFF. The CDR3 DNA sequence: TGTGCCAGCAGCCCCAGCGCGCCCGGGGAGCTGTTTTTT.

This clone has only a few counts. The chain combines TRBV21-1 with TRBJ2-2; the DNA was not compared with TRBD2, the D call given in the table. TRBV21-1 is termed a pseudogene. This CDR3 is built from 17 residues. CDR3 residues: CASSKEERGAPVGELFF. The CDR3 DNA reads as TGTGCCAGCAGCAAAGAGGAGCGGGGGGCTCCGGTGGGGGAGCTGTTTTTT.

The rearrangement joins TRBV6-5 to TRBJ2-7; D gene uncertain. CDR3 length: 14 residues. Germline V CDR1 and CDR2: MNHEY, SVGAGI. V lost 4 bases, J lost 4 bases, and 14 bases lay in between. The CDR3 region is CASSSRPIDYEQYF. The CDR3 DNA follows: TGTGCCAGCAGTTCCAGACCAATTGATTACGAGCAGTACTTC.

The chain combines TRBV5-3 with TRBJ1-2; D ambiguous. Being an ORF, TRBV5-3 has a function that is uncertain. Between the trimmed V and J ends, which lost 5 bases and 0 bases, there was a span of 14 bases. The CDR3 extends over 15 amino acids. The CDR3 here is CARRAGLPTNYGYTF. In DNA form, the CDR3 reads TGTGCCAGAAGGGCGGGTCTTCCTACTAACTATGGCTACACCTTC.

This clone was seen once. V usage is TRBV19 and J usage is TRBJ1-5; D is undetermined. This CDR3 has 15 amino acids. Between the trimmed V and J ends, which lost 5 bases and 8 bases, there was a span of 19 bases. CDR1 and CDR2 (germline): LNHDA, SQIVND (reference sequence). CDR3 sequence reads: CASSSTELAAEPQHF. The CDR3 bases are TGTGCCAGTAGTTCGACGGAGTTAGCGGCGGAGCCCCAGCATTTT.

This clone was counted a single time. The chain links TRBV7-2 to TRBJ1-2; TRBD1 agrees at 7 bases. Trimming took 0 bases from V and 4 from J; bases not matched to a gene: 8. The CDR3 is made up of 16 amino acids. Per the germline V gene, CDR1 is SGHTA and CDR2 is FQGNSA. The CDR3 sequence: CASSLATRGQTYGYTF. DNA for the CDR3: TGTGCCAGCAGCTTAGCCACGAGGGGACAGACCTATGGCTACACCTTC. Variable domain in full (rest from reference TRBV7-2 and TRBJ1-2): GAGVSQSPSNKVTEKGKDVELRCDPISGHTALYWYRQSLGQGLEFLIYFQGNSAPDKSGLPSDRFSAERTGGSVSTLTIQRTQQEDSAVYLCASSLATRGQTYGYTFGSGTRLTVV.

V gene TRBV19 combines with J gene TRBJ2-5; 9 bases are a match to TRBD1. Germline V lookup: CDR1 LNHDA, CDR2 SQIVND (reference sequence). The V segment lost 0 bases and the J segment 2 bases; nucleotides outside the gene matches: 7. This CDR3 is 17 amino acids long. The CDR3 is CASSIDIPGQGQETQYF. As DNA, the CDR3 is TGTGCCAGTAGTATAGACATACCGGGACAGGGTCAAGAGACCCAGTACTTC.

In nucleotides, the CDR3 is TGCGCCAGCAGCTTGGGGGACCGAAACACTGAAGCTTTCTTT. It specifies CASSLGDRNTEAFF. The chain joins TRBV5-1 to TRBJ1-1, with a weak D call TRBD1 (5 bases). Germline values: CDR1 SGHRS, CDR2 YFSETQ. The CDR3 consists of 14 residues. Trimming took 0 bases from V and 2 from J, leaving 8 bases between them.

The chain carries TRBV5-6 and TRBJ2-1; D gene uncertain. Between the trimmed V and J ends, which lost 0 bases and 2 bases, there was a span of 6 bases. Germline V gene sequence: CDR1 SGHDT, CDR2 YYEEEE. The CDR3 contains 14 residues. In nucleotides, the CDR3 is TGTGCCAGCAGCTTGGCTCAGCCCTACAATGAGCAGTTCTTC. It encodes CASSLAQPYNEQFF.

The chain recombines TRBV10-3 with TRBJ2-7, with D possibly called TRBD1 or TRBD2 (6 bases each). V dropped 7 bases and J dropped 5 bases, with 12 bases sitting between them. The CDR3 sequence is 12 residues long. Looked up from germline, CDR1 is ENHRY and CDR2 is SYGVKD. CDR3 sequence reads: CAIKGDSNEQYF. As DNA, the CDR3 is TGTGCCATCAAGGGGGACTCAAACGAGCAGTACTTC.

This clone has a handful of counts. The chain combines TRBV5-1 with TRBJ2-7; D uncertain. V was trimmed by 0 bases and J by 7 bases, leaving 5 bases between them. The CDR3 totals 11 residues. Germline V gene lookup returns CDR1 SGHRS and CDR2 YFSETQ. The DNA of the CDR3 is TGCGCCAGCAGCTTGGAGTCTGAGCAGTACTTC. Amino acid sequence: CASSLESEQYF. Combining the CDR3 with reference TRBV5-1 and TRBJ2-7 gives the whole variable domain KAGVTQTPRYLIKTRGQQVTLSCSPISGHRSVSWYQQTPGQGLQFLFEYFSETQRNKGNFPGRFSGRQFSNSRSEMNVSTLELGDSALYLCASSLESEQYFGPGTRLTVT.